Each of the 24 T cell receptor beta chains below was sequenced from the same sample in a study of regulatory T cells in long-lasting Graves disease. Sequencing libraries for TCR beta were prepared with iRepertoire HTBI primers and Arm-PCR of CDR3 regions. TCRdb reprocessed the multiplex PCR reads with MiXCR, giving one entry per CDR3 protein. The sample holds fewer than 550,000 distinct CDR3 sequences, about 16% seen once. Stated time point: newly diagnosed GD, antithyroid drugs for less than 3 months. PBMC-derived RNA was used for the TCR library. Separately, the same data were catalogued under a study of T cells in Graves' hyperthyroidism and ophthalmopathy.

The sample here was peripheral blood mononuclear cells (PBMCs), taken at new diagnosis, from a patient treated with antithyroid drugs. The receptors come from a woman aged 35-60 years with Graves disease.

This clonotype was counted a few times. This chain joins TRBV9 and TRBJ2-7; D call uncertain. V was shortened by 0 bases and J by 3 bases, with 7 bases between the two germline ends. The germline CDR1 and CDR2 sequences are SGDLS and YYNGEE. The CDR3 contains 13 residues. DNA of the CDR3: TGTGCCAGCAGCGTAGGCGACGGCTACGAGCAGTACTTC. Protein product: CASSVGDGYEQYF. Full variable domain (rest looked up from reference TRBV9 and TRBJ2-7): DSGVTQTPKHLITATGQRVTLRCSPRSGDLSVYWYQQSLDQGLQFLIQYYNGEERAKGNILERFSAQQFPDLHSELNLSSLELGDSALYFCASSVGDGYEQYFGPGTRLTVT.

This rearrangement joins TRBV3-1 to TRBJ1-4; no reliable D call. The CDR3 consists of 13 residues. CDR1 and CDR2 (germline): LGHDT, YNNKEL (reference sequence). V lost 8 bases to trimming and J lost 6 bases, with 13 bases between them. The CDR3 DNA reads TGTGCCAGCTCGAGGAGGGAGGATGAAAAACTGTTTTTT. It translates to CASSRREDEKLFF.

The chain combines TRBV7-2 with TRBJ1-3, with D perhaps TRBD1 (6 bases). Trimming took off 6 bases at V and 0 bases at J, with 12 bases between the two ends. Per the germline V gene, CDR1 is SGHTA and CDR2 is FQGNSA. The CDR3 length is 15 residues. The CDR3 bases are TGTGCCAGCAGGCGGGGGCAGATCTCTGGAAACACCATATATTTT. Translation gives CASRRGQISGNTIYF. Supplemented by reference TRBV7-2 and TRBJ1-3, the full variable domain reads GAGVSQSPSNKVTEKGKDVELRCDPISGHTALYWYRQSLGQGLEFLIYFQGNSAPDKSGLPSDRFSAERTGGSVSTLTIQRTQQEDSAVYLCASRRGQISGNTIYFGEGSWLTVV.

In this sample, this clonotype turned up a few times. The J gene is TRBJ1-2, the V gene TRBV7-2; D is perhaps TRBD1 (5 bases). Germline V gives CDR1 SGHTA, CDR2 FQGNSA. Trimming stripped 4 bases from V and 8 bases from J, with 14 bases between. CDR3 size: 13 residues. The CDR3 loop reads CASSSRPGDGYTF. The CDR3 region has the DNA TGTGCCAGCAGCTCCCGCCCCGGGGACGGCTACACCTTC.

This clonotype showed up many times. The chain combines TRBV20-1 with TRBJ2-7; unclear D gene. Germline V gene data show CDR1 as DFQATT and CDR2 as SNEGSKA (reference sequence). The CDR3 is 11 amino acids. V was trimmed by 4 bases and J by 3 bases, leaving 7 bases between them. CDR3 amino acids: CSATWGYEQYF. The CDR3 coding sequence is TGCAGTGCTACTTGGGGCTACGAGCAGTACTTC.

CDR3: CASSNQIGGQTTSGANVLTF. For the CDR3, the DNA is TGTGCCAGCAGCAATCAGATAGGGGGACAAACTACCTCTGGGGCCAACGTCCTGACTTTC. This sequence joins TRBV25-1 and TRBJ2-6, with D tentatively TRBD1 (6 bases). Trimming shortened V by 6 bases and J by 0 bases, and 24 bases separated the two germline ends. The CDR3 totals 20 residues. The germline gives CDR1 MGHDK, CDR2 SYGVNS.

This clonotype was recorded at least ten times. The gene calls are TRBV3-1 and TRBJ1-5, with 10 bases that match TRBD1. The CDR3 is 17 residues long. Germline CDR1 and CDR2: LGHDT and YNNKEL (reference sequence). V dropped 4 bases and J dropped 1; count of bases not matched to a gene: 7. The CDR3 nucleotides read TGTGCCAGCAGCCTTACAGGGACAGGGGCAAGCAATCAGCCCCAGCATTTT. Amino acids: CASSLTGTGASNQPQHF.

This clonotype has only a few counts. This chain uses TRBV5-5 with TRBJ1-1; no firm D call. V lost 0 bases, J lost 3 bases, and 12 bases lay in between. This CDR3 is built from 15 residues. The germline V gene has CDR1 SGHKS and CDR2 YYEKEE (reference sequence). CDR3 in DNA: TGTGCCAGCAGCTTGGTGGGCCTCGGGCACACTGAAGCTTTCTTT. It encodes CASSLVGLGHTEAFF.

This clonotype was seen at least ten times. V is TRBV6-2 or TRBV6-3 and J is TRBJ2-1; 10 bases line up with TRBD2. From germline, CDR1 is MNHEY and CDR2 SVGEGT. Germline trimming cut 4 bases from V and 5 bases from J; bases unmatched to any gene: 5. CDR3 length equals 15 residues. In nucleotides, the CDR3 is TGTGCCAGCAGTTTCACTAGCGGGGAGAACAATGAGCAGTTCTTC. This codes for CASSFTSGENNEQFF.

This chain connects TRBV7-9 to TRBJ2-1, with 7 nucleotides matching TRBD1. V shed 3 bases and J 4 bases; nucleotides not matched to a gene: 6. The CDR3 length is 15 residues. CDR1 is SEHNR, CDR2 FQNEAQ, per germline (reference sequence). Here the CDR3 DNA reads TGTGCCAGCAGCTTCCAGACAGGGTTTTACAATGAGCAGTTCTTC. As protein: CASSFQTGFYNEQFF.

Many counts were recorded for this clonotype. The rearrangement joins TRBV27 to TRBJ2-3; 8 bases fit TRBD2. After removal of 3 bases from V and 2 bases from J, the junction contained 4 bases not matched to a gene. CDR1 is MNHEY, CDR2 SMNVEV, per germline (reference sequence). The CDR3 spans 15 residues. In DNA, the CDR3 is TGTGCCAGCAGTTTCGGGGGGGCAGACACAGATACGCAGTATTTT. Translating it yields CASSFGGADTDTQYF.

This clonotype came up many times. V is TRBV6-1 and J is TRBJ2-3, with D maybe TRBD2 (5 bases). Germline V gene data show CDR1 as MNHNS and CDR2 as SASEGT. CDR3 length: 15 amino acids. Trimming took 5 bases from V and 2 from J, leaving 14 bases between them. CDR3 amino acids: CASSRTLGLTDTQYF. The CDR3 DNA is TGTGCCAGCAGTCGTACACTAGGACTCACAGATACGCAGTATTTT.

There are many counts of this clonotype. The V and J genes are TRBV7-9 and TRBJ2-3; D may be TRBD2 (6 bases). Trimming stripped 1 base from V and 3 bases from J, with 14 bases between. Germline CDR1 reads SEHNR; CDR2 reads FQNEAQ (reference sequence). This CDR3 comprises 16 residues. The CDR3 reads CASSLVQGGKTDTQYF. The DNA for the CDR3 is TGTGCCAGCAGCTTAGTGCAGGGCGGGAAGACAGATACGCAGTATTTT.

The count of this clonotype is one. Given a much more abundant clone one base away, this may be a read error. J is TRBJ2-2 and V is TRBV27, with a possible D match to TRBD2 (5 bases). Germline-derived CDR1 and CDR2 are MNHEY and SMNVEV (reference sequence). The CDR3 consists of 15 residues. The CDR3 bases are TGTGCCAGCAGTTTGCAATGGGGTAACACCGGGGAGCTGTCTTTT. Its protein product is CASSLQWGNTGELSF.

The rearrangement joins TRBV12-3 or TRBV12-4 to TRBJ1-6; 8 bases match TRBD1. The CDR3 contains 14 residues. V was pared by 5 bases and J by 8 bases, with 5 bases of the junction left unmatched. CDR3 in DNA: TGTGCCAGCAGTCAAGACAGGGGTGATTCACCCCTCCACTTT. Its protein product is CASSQDRGDSPLHF.

This clonotype was counted a few times. The gene calls are TRBV12-3 or TRBV12-4 and TRBJ2-7, with a tentative D call TRBD1 (6 bases). V was trimmed by 6 bases and J by 2 bases, leaving 17 bases between them. The CDR3 contains 15 residues. CDR3 nucleotides: TGTGCCAGCAGCCCAGGGCCGGACAGTACCTACGAGCAGTACTTC. Amino acids: CASSPGPDSTYEQYF.

V usage is TRBV6-5 and J usage is TRBJ2-7; no clear D gene. Germline V gene lookup returns CDR1 MNHEY and CDR2 SVGAGI. The V end lost 0 bases, the J end lost 5 bases, and 8 bases lay between the germline ends. CDR3 size: 13 residues. The CDR3 DNA sequence: TGTGCCAGCAGTTACTCAGGCGAGGACGAGCAGTACTTC. Protein: CASSYSGEDEQYF.

This clonotype was seen many times. The rearrangement links TRBV28 to TRBJ2-2; TRBD1 or TRBD2 may be the D gene (5 bases each). The V and J ends lost 5 bases and 7 bases respectively, with 14 bases between them. Germline V CDR1 and CDR2: MDHEN, SYDVKM. The CDR3 is made up of 14 amino acids. CDR3 region: CASSLMGDGGELFF. DNA of the CDR3: TGTGCCAGCAGTCTTATGGGGGATGGCGGGGAGCTGTTTTTT.

The rearrangement joins TRBV5-4 to TRBJ2-2; 11 positions agree with TRBD2. The germline V gene encodes CDR1 SGHNT and CDR2 YYREEE (reference sequence). The V gene end was trimmed by 4 bases and the J gene end by 5 bases; junction bases not matched to a gene: 7. The CDR3 covers 16 residues. The CDR3 DNA reads as TGTGCCAGCAGCGGGGGACTAGCGGAGATAACCGGGGAGCTGTTTTTT. It codes for CASSGGLAEITGELFF.

This clonotype has a count of ten or more. The V call is TRBV2, the J call TRBJ1-1; D gene unclear. Germline V gives CDR1 SNHLY, CDR2 FYNNEI. The CDR3 totals 13 residues. V was cut by 3 bases and J by 4 bases, with 9 bases left in between. CDR3 residues: CASSDGTATEAFF. The CDR3, as DNA: TGTGCCAGCAGTGATGGCACAGCCACTGAAGCTTTCTTT.

J is TRBJ2-1 and V is TRBV19; weak D call: TRBD2 (6 bases). This CDR3 contains 15 residues. CDR1 and CDR2 (germline): LNHDA, SQIVND (reference sequence). The V gene lost 7 bases and the J gene lost 8 bases, with 21 bases spanning the gap. The CDR3 spells CASKSSGPYDDEQFF. The CDR3 nucleotides read TGTGCCAGTAAGAGCAGCGGGCCCTACGATGATGAGCAGTTCTTC.

This clonotype was detected ten times or more. J is TRBJ2-1 and V is TRBV7-3; 9 bases agree with TRBD2. Trimming cost V 3 bases and J 7 bases; bases outside gene matches: 7. The germline gives CDR1 SGHTA, CDR2 FQGTGA. The CDR3 contains 15 residues. CDR3 sequence: CASSFGAGGYNEQFF. In DNA form, the CDR3 reads TGTGCCAGCAGCTTCGGGGCGGGGGGGTATAATGAGCAGTTCTTC.

The V gene is TRBV12-5, the J gene TRBJ1-3; 7 bases agree with TRBD1. CDR3 size: 15 residues. Germline CDR1 LGHNT, CDR2 FRNRAP. The V gene end was trimmed by 1 base and the J gene end by 2 bases; junction bases not matched to a gene: 2. This chain's CDR3 is CASGLAGGAGNTIYF. CDR3 nucleotide sequence: TGTGCTAGTGGTTTGGCAGGGGGTGCTGGAAACACCATATATTTT.

This clonotype was found a few times. This chain uses TRBV5-1 with TRBJ2-7, with 7 bases aligning to TRBD1. J lost 7 bases, V lost 4 bases, and 14 bases had no gene match. Germline V lookup: CDR1 SGHRS, CDR2 YFSETQ. The CDR3 spans 15 residues. CDR3 coding DNA: TGCGCCAGCAGCCCGGGACAGATCTTAACAAGGGAGCAGTACTTC. It specifies CASSPGQILTREQYF.